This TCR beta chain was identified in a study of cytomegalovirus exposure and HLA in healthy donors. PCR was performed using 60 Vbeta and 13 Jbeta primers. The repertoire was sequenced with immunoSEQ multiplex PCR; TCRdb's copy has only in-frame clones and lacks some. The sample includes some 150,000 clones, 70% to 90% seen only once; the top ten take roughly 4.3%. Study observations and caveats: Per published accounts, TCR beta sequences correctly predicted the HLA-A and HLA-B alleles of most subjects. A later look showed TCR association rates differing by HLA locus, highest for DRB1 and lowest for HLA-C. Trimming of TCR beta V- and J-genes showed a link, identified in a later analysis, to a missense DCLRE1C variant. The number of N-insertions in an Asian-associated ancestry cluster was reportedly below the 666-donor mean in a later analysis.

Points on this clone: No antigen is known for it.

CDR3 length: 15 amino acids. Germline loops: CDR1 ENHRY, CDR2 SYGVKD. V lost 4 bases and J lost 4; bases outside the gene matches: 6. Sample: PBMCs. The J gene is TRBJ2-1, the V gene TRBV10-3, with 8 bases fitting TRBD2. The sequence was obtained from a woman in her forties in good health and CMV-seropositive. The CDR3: CAISVDGGVYNEQFF. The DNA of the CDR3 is TGTGCCATCAGTGTTGACGGGGGGGTGTACAATGAGCAGTTCTTC.